The 6 T cell receptor beta chains below were found in one sample sequenced in a study of blood T cell repertoires in COVID-19. Clones were sequenced by immunoSEQ multiplex PCR, and TCRdb holds only the in-frame ones, with some missing. The table includes more than 300,000 clones, 88% detected once. Material for sequencing was PBMCs or T cells enriched from blood (not recorded which). Receptor source: a woman aged 18-35 years who had recovered from COVID-19.

The rearrangement links TRBV30 to TRBJ1-5; 8 positions agree with TRBD1. V was pared by 2 bases and J by 6 bases, with 9 bases of the junction left unmatched. Germline V lookup: CDR1 GTSNPN, CDR2 SVGIG (reference sequence). CDR3 length equals 15 residues. The CDR3 coding sequence is TGTGCCTGGAGTACCGGGACAGGCTCACCTCAGCCCCAGCATTTT. Translating gives CAWSTGTGSPQPQHF.

The chain uses TRBV5-1 and TRBJ2-7, with D unclear. This CDR3 comprises 13 residues. Trimming pared 4 bases from V and 7 bases from J, leaving 15 bases between. Germline V CDR1 and CDR2: SGHRS, YFSETQ. For the CDR3, the DNA is TGCGCCAGCAGCGAGGCCCAATCTGGGGAGCAGTACTTC. This translates into CASSEAQSGEQYF.

The gene calls are TRBV19 and TRBJ1-5; TRBD1 might be the D (6 bases). Germline CDR1 is LNHDA and CDR2 is SQIVND (reference sequence). V shed 3 bases and J shed 8 bases, with 11 bases lying between them. This CDR3 comprises 13 residues. This CDR3 reads CASSIGGAEPQHF. The CDR3 region has the DNA TGTGCCAGTAGTATCGGGGGGGCTGAGCCCCAGCATTTT.

As regards this clone: Other DNA variants within this sample encode the same CDR3. The CDR3 region is CASSLGQLNTEAFF. DNA for the CDR3: TGTGCCAGCAGCCTGGGACAGCTGAACACTGAAGCTTTCTTT. This chain links TRBV7-9 with TRBJ1-1; 7 nucleotides align to TRBD1. The V gene's germline CDR1 is SEHNR and CDR2 FQNEAQ (reference sequence). The ends lost 5 bases at V and 0 bases at J; junction bases unmatched: 3. The CDR3 is made up of 14 amino acids.

This clone was observed once. The genes are TRBV7-2 and TRBJ2-6; 10 bases align to TRBD1. Losses at the gene ends were 5 bases for V and 4 bases for J; bases not matched to a gene: 5. Germline V gives CDR1 SGHTA, CDR2 FQGNSA. The CDR3 sequence is 16 residues long. As DNA, the CDR3 is TGTGCCAGCAGCCCGGGACAGGGGAACGGGGCCAACGTCCTGACTTTC. Its translation is CASSPGQGNGANVLTF.

The chain carries TRBV4-1 and TRBJ2-1, with 7 bases lining up with TRBD1. This CDR3 is 16 amino acids long. Germline V gene data show CDR1 as MGHRA and CDR2 as YSYEKL. After removal of 8 bases from V and 2 bases from J, the junction contained 12 bases not matched to a gene. For the CDR3, the DNA is TGCGCCAGCGGGACAGATAAATCCGGGGCCTACAATGAGCAGTTCTTC. Translation: CASGTDKSGAYNEQFF.